The 12 T cell receptor beta chains in this list originate from one sample, sequenced in a study of T cells after yellow fever vaccination. TCRdb reanalysed the 5' RACE reads using MiXCR and keeps one entry per CDR3 protein. Among roughly 330,000 distinct CDR3 sequences listed, roughly 6.8% were seen once. The sample in question was PBMCs, obtained 35 to 50 days after the first yellow fever vaccination. The receptors were sampled from a man in his late teens or twenties who received the YFV17D yellow fever vaccine.

This clonotype was counted between two and nine times. The chain links TRBV7-3 to TRBJ2-5, with D possibly matching TRBD1 (5 bases). The V end was cut by 8 bases, the J end by 0 bases, with 13 bases between. The CDR3 loop spans 14 amino acids. Per germline, CDR1 SGHTA and CDR2 FQGTGA. CDR3 sequence (DNA): TGTGCCAGCCCCGCGACAGCGAACCAAGAGACCCAGTACTTC. Its translation: CASPATANQETQYF.

This clonotype was seen repeatedly, ten times or more. The J gene is TRBJ2-5, the V gene TRBV20-1; D may be TRBD1 or TRBD2 (5 bases each). Germline lookup yields CDR1 DFQATT and CDR2 SNEGSKA (reference sequence). V dropped 6 bases and J dropped 5 bases, with 10 bases sitting between them. The CDR3 runs to 11 residues. The DNA of the CDR3 is TGCAGTGCGGGGGTGAGGGAGACCCAGTACTTC. Protein sequence: CSAGVRETQYF.

The chain employs TRBV20-1 and TRBJ1-1; D uncertain. CDR3 length: 14 amino acids. V was pared by 8 bases and J by 0 bases, with 16 bases between. Germline lookup yields CDR1 DFQATT and CDR2 SNEGSKA (reference sequence). The CDR3 region has the DNA TGCAGTCAAAAGATAGGCGACATGAACACTGAAGCTTTCTTT. It is translated as CSQKIGDMNTEAFF.

This clonotype has at least ten counts. The chain recombines TRBV25-1 with TRBJ2-7; a possible D gene is TRBD1 (5 bases). V was clipped by 4 bases and J by 3 bases, with 16 bases between them. CDR3 length: 15 residues. Germline lookup yields CDR1 MGHDK and CDR2 SYGVNS. CDR3 residues: CASSAAGFTGYEQYF. The CDR3 DNA reads TGTGCCAGCAGTGCCGCAGGGTTTACGGGCTACGAGCAGTACTTC.

This clonotype was found once. This chain joins TRBV29-1 and TRBJ2-4; 9 bases agree with TRBD1. From germline, CDR1 is SQVTM and CDR2 ANQGSEA. Trimming cost V 7 bases and J 0 bases; bases outside gene matches: 7. This CDR3 spans 15 amino acids. The CDR3 bases are TGCAGCGCAAAACAGGGGGCACTAGCCAAAAACATTCAGTACTTC. This gives the protein CSAKQGALAKNIQYF.

There are a few counts of this clonotype. This rearrangement joins TRBV7-2 to TRBJ2-7, with 10 bases fitting TRBD1. V shed 2 bases, J shed 5 bases, and the junction held 15 bases outside the gene matches. The V gene's germline CDR1 is SGHTA and CDR2 FQGNSA. The CDR3 is 18 residues long. The CDR3 sequence is CASSLFPQPGQGRHEQYF. The DNA for the CDR3 is TGTGCCAGCAGCTTATTCCCCCAACCGGGACAGGGGAGACACGAGCAGTACTTC. Supplemented by reference TRBV7-2 and TRBJ2-7, the full variable domain reads GAGVSQSPSNKVTEKGKDVELRCDPISGHTALYWYRQSLGQGLEFLIYFQGNSAPDKSGLPSDRFSAERTGGSVSTLTIQRTQQEDSAVYLCASSLFPQPGQGRHEQYFGPGTRLTVT.

This clonotype was seen a handful of times. This sequence joins TRBV12-3 or TRBV12-4 and TRBJ2-2, with D perhaps matching TRBD1 (6 bases). The ends were cut back, 5 bases at V and 3 bases at J, with 10 bases in the middle. The CDR3 extends over 14 amino acids. CDR3: CASSQDSYTGELFF. The CDR3 coding sequence is TGTGCCAGCAGTCAGGACAGCTACACCGGGGAGCTGTTTTTT.

This clonotype was observed at least ten times. The rearrangement joins TRBV25-1 to TRBJ2-7; maybe TRBD1 (5 bases). The germline V gene encodes CDR1 MGHDK and CDR2 SYGVNS. This CDR3 is built from 13 residues. Trimming took off 3 bases at V and 5 bases at J, with 11 bases between the two ends. In DNA form, the CDR3 reads TGTGCCAGCAGTGACAGGGAACGGGACGAGCAGTACTTC. As protein: CASSDRERDEQYF.

The rearrangement joins TRBV5-5 to TRBJ1-6, with D unclear. Trimming took off 1 base at V and 4 bases at J, with 15 bases between the two ends. Germline-derived CDR1 and CDR2 are SGHKS and YYEKEE (reference sequence). This CDR3 has 17 residues. CDR3 sequence reads: CASSLRKDPTYNSPLHF. CDR3 in DNA: TGTGCCAGCAGCTTGAGAAAGGATCCGACTTATAATTCACCCCTCCACTTT.

This clonotype came up a few times. The chain has TRBV20-1 and TRBJ2-7; 9 nucleotides agree with TRBD1. The CDR3 spans 14 residues. V dropped 1 base and J dropped 2; count of bases not matched to a gene: 3. Germline CDR1 is DFQATT and CDR2 is SNEGSKA (reference sequence). CDR3 nucleotides: TGCAGTGCTAGAGGGACAGGGGCACCCTACGAGCAGTACTTC. Its protein product is CSARGTGAPYEQYF.

The sample holds a few counts of this clonotype. CDR3 sequence (DNA): TGTGCCAGCATCACGGACAGCTCTGGAAACACCATATATTTT. Protein sequence: CASITDSSGNTIYF. The chain couples TRBV12-3 or TRBV12-4 to TRBJ1-3, with a possible D match to TRBD1 (6 bases). The CDR3 has 14 residues. Trimming took off 7 bases at V and 0 bases at J, with 10 bases between the two ends.

This rearrangement joins TRBV7-2 to TRBJ2-5; 11 bases are a match to TRBD2. CDR3 length: 16 residues. Germline loops: CDR1 SGHTA, CDR2 FQGNSA. V lost 5 bases and J lost 1; bases outside the gene matches: 6. The CDR3 protein is CASSKIAGGPQETQYF. In nucleotides, the CDR3 is TGTGCCAGCAGCAAGATAGCGGGGGGGCCCCAAGAGACCCAGTACTTC.